The 32 T cell receptor beta chains reported below all come from one sample, sequenced in a study of T-cell memory formation after mild COVID-19. TCRdb reprocessed the 5' RACE reads via MiXCR and lists one record per CDR3 protein. The top ten clones hold more than 0.7% of a sample with 35,000 to 40,000 distinct CDR3 sequences, about 6.1% of them seen once. The sample was PBMCs or a T cell subset sorted from them (not recorded which). The receptors were gathered from an adult who had mild COVID-19 (a few samples of this study predate the infection). Cell type and time point are not known.

This clonotype was recorded a few times. This chain links TRBV12-3 or TRBV12-4 with TRBJ2-5, with D tentatively TRBD2 (5 bases). V shed 2 bases and J shed 2 bases, with 12 bases lying between them. This CDR3 contains 15 residues. The CDR3 sequence is CASSLIASGQETQYF. In nucleotides, the CDR3 is TGTGCCAGCAGTTTAATAGCGAGTGGGCAAGAGACCCAGTACTTC.

At least ten counts were recorded for this clonotype. The V call is TRBV29-1, the J call TRBJ1-2; D gene uncertain. The CDR3 totals 13 residues. The V end was cut by 4 bases, the J end by 8 bases, with 17 bases between. The germline V gene encodes CDR1 SQVTM and CDR2 ANQGSEA. CDR3 sequence (DNA): TGCAGCGTTGCCCCTCGTTTGCGGGGAGGCTACACCTTC. This translates into CSVAPRLRGGYTF.

This clonotype has a count of ten or more. This chain connects TRBV29-1 to TRBJ2-1; tentative D call: TRBD2 (6 bases). The CDR3 extends over 13 amino acids. The V gene's germline CDR1 is SQVTM and CDR2 ANQGSEA. Trimming removed 5 bases from V and 9 bases from J, with 17 bases in between. The CDR3 nucleotides read TGCAGCGTTTATCTAGGGCGGGGCATTGAGCAGTTCTTC. It translates to CSVYLGRGIEQFF.

This clonotype was seen at least ten times. This chain connects TRBV5-1 to TRBJ1-4; TRBD1 might be the D (6 bases). V was pared by 0 bases and J by 4 bases, with 19 bases between. The CDR3 consists of 18 residues. Germline V gene data show CDR1 as SGHRS and CDR2 as YFSETQ. The CDR3 nucleotides read TGCGCCAGCAGCTTGGGGCGCCAGGGGAGAGGCGTTAATGAAAAACTGTTTTTT. Its protein is CASSLGRQGRGVNEKLFF.

This clonotype was seen ten or more times. CDR3 sequence: CASSTRQTATNEKLFF. CDR3 DNA: TGTGCCAGCAGCACCCGACAGACTGCAACTAATGAAAAACTGTTTTTT. This chain joins TRBV7-2 and TRBJ1-4; tentatively, D is TRBD1 (5 bases). The CDR3 length is 16 residues. Between the trimmed V and J ends, which lost 5 bases and 0 bases, there was a span of 13 bases. Germline loops: CDR1 SGHTA, CDR2 FQGNSA.

This clonotype has at least ten counts. The chain couples TRBV5-1 to TRBJ2-5; unclear D gene. Germline V gene data show CDR1 as SGHRS and CDR2 as YFSETQ. Between the trimmed V and J ends, which lost 0 bases and 1 base, there was a span of 7 bases. CDR3 length: 14 residues. In DNA form, the CDR3 reads TGCGCCAGCAGCTTGGGACTGACCCAAGAGACCCAGTACTTC. This sequence encodes CASSLGLTQETQYF.

This clonotype was detected ten times or more. The chain employs TRBV12-3 or TRBV12-4 and TRBJ2-3; 8 nucleotides line up with TRBD2. The V and J ends lost 6 bases and 3 bases, in that order; junction bases with no gene match: 8. CDR3 length: 15 residues. CDR3 nucleotide sequence: TGTGCCAGCAGCCGGCGGCGGGGGGCTACAGATACGCAGTATTTT. Amino acid sequence: CASSRRRGATDTQYF.

This clonotype was found many times. V usage is TRBV5-5 and J usage is TRBJ2-5; D not certain. CDR1 and CDR2 from the germline V gene are SGHKS and YYEKEE (reference sequence). The CDR3 spans 14 residues. V lost 0 bases and J 0 bases, leaving 6 bases between the germline ends. CDR3 DNA: TGTGCCAGCAGCTTGGCACTCAACCAAGAGACCCAGTACTTC. Its translation is CASSLALNQETQYF. The variable domain in full, completed from reference TRBV5-5 and TRBJ2-5, reads DAGVTQSPTHLIKTRGQQVTLRCSPISGHKSVSWYQQVLGQGPQFIFQYYEKEERGRGNFPDRFSARQFPNYSSELNVNALLLGDSALYLCASSLALNQETQYFGPGTRLLVL.

In its sample, this clonotype was seen many times. The V call is TRBV6-5, the J call TRBJ2-7; D possibly matches TRBD1 or TRBD2 (5 bases each). V lost 5 bases to trimming and J lost 2 bases, with 16 bases between them. The CDR3 totals 15 residues. The germline CDR1 and CDR2 sequences are MNHEY and SVGAGI. The CDR3 loop is CASSKYRDPPYEQYF. In nucleotides, the CDR3 is TGTGCCAGCAGTAAATACCGGGACCCGCCCTACGAGCAGTACTTC.

This clonotype was recorded a few times. This rearrangement joins TRBV5-4 to TRBJ2-3; 11 nucleotides agree with TRBD2. Germline V gene lookup returns CDR1 SGHNT and CDR2 YYREEE (reference sequence). Trimming at V came to 3 bases and at J to 3 bases, leaving 6 bases not matched to a gene. This CDR3 spans 16 amino acids. The CDR3 DNA follows: TGTGCCAGCAGCTGGAGGGGACTAGCGGAGACAGATACGCAGTATTTT. Translation gives CASSWRGLAETDTQYF.

The rearrangement links TRBV9 to TRBJ2-1, with 7 bases lining up with TRBD1. Trimming removed 4 bases from V and 5 bases from J; junction bases left unmatched: 9. Germline-derived CDR1 and CDR2 are SGDLS and YYNGEE. The CDR3 loop spans 15 amino acids. CDR3 DNA sequence: TGTGCCAGCAGCTGGGGGACAGAAATGAACAATGAGCAGTTCTTC. Translated, it gives CASSWGTEMNNEQFF.

This clonotype was picked up many times. The chain links TRBV20-1 to TRBJ2-7; D may be TRBD2 (7 bases). CDR1 DFQATT and CDR2 SNEGSKA come from the germline V gene (reference sequence). The CDR3 totals 13 residues. V dropped 5 bases and J dropped 5 bases, with 16 bases sitting between them. The CDR3 coding sequence is TGCAGTGCTCCCCGAGGGGGGGGGAACGAGCAGTACTTC. Amino acid sequence: CSAPRGGGNEQYF.

This clonotype was seen ten or more times. The V call is TRBV4-1, the J call TRBJ1-4, with D perhaps matching TRBD1 (6 bases). The CDR3 runs to 16 residues. V was clipped by 0 bases and J by 7 bases, with 15 bases between them. Germline V lookup: CDR1 MGHRA, CDR2 YSYEKL. The CDR3 coding sequence is TGCGCCAGCAGCCAAGAGTTAGGGACATCTAGTGAAAAACTGTTTTTT. Encoded protein: CASSQELGTSSEKLFF.

This clonotype was seen a few times. V is TRBV5-6 and J is TRBJ2-2; no clear D gene. CDR3 length: 14 amino acids. The V and J ends lost 4 bases and 7 bases respectively, with 14 bases between them. In germline, CDR1 is SGHDT, CDR2 YYEEEE. The CDR3 protein is CASSKDVAIGELFF. The CDR3 DNA is TGTGCCAGCAGCAAGGATGTGGCAATCGGGGAGCTGTTTTTT.

This clonotype turned up a few times. The chain links TRBV5-5 to TRBJ1-5; D is undetermined. The CDR3 runs to 14 residues. Trimming cost V 4 bases and J 4 bases, with 12 bases left between them. The germline V gene has CDR1 SGHKS and CDR2 YYEKEE (reference sequence). The CDR3 coding sequence is TGTGCCAGCAGCGTCGGCCGGGGTAATCAGCCCCAGCATTTT. It encodes CASSVGRGNQPQHF.

This clonotype was seen repeatedly, ten times or more. The chain uses TRBV29-1 and TRBJ2-7; TRBD1 matches 7 bases. There are 12 residues in the CDR3. V shed 6 bases, J shed 4 bases, and the junction held 6 bases outside the gene matches. CDR1 is SQVTM and CDR2 is ANQGSEA in the germline V gene. In DNA, the CDR3 is TGCAGCGTGATACAGGGGAATTACGAGCAGTACTTC. Its protein product is CSVIQGNYEQYF.

There are many counts of this clonotype. V is TRBV20-1 and J is TRBJ2-5; 8 bases are a match to TRBD2. In germline, CDR1 is DFQATT, CDR2 SNEGSKA (reference sequence). J gave up 2 bases and V 3 bases, and 2 bases lay outside the gene matches. The CDR3 length is 13 residues. CDR3 protein: CSASGGVQETQYF. In DNA form, the CDR3 reads TGCAGTGCTAGCGGGGGGGTACAAGAGACCCAGTACTTC.

This clonotype was seen a handful of times. The chain joins TRBV10-3 to TRBJ1-3; no definite D call. CDR1 ENHRY and CDR2 SYGVKD come from the germline V gene. V was clipped by 0 bases and J by 2 bases, with 20 bases between them. The CDR3 length is 19 residues. Written as DNA, the CDR3 is TGTGCCATCAGTGAGTCGATTATACAGCGAGTTTCGACTGGAAACACCATATATTTT. Protein sequence: CAISESIIQRVSTGNTIYF.

In its sample, this clonotype was seen a few times. V usage is TRBV7-8 and J usage is TRBJ2-3; 10 bases are a match to TRBD2. The J segment lost 4 bases and the V segment lost 3 bases, leaving 7 bases of the junction unmatched. CDR3 length: 16 amino acids. The germline CDR1 and CDR2 sequences are SGHVS and FQNEAQ. DNA for the CDR3: TGTGCCAGCAGCTTCCAGAGCGGGGGGGCATCAGATACGCAGTATTTT. Translation: CASSFQSGGASDTQYF. Filled out from reference TRBV7-8 and TRBJ2-3, the complete variable domain reads GAGVSQSPRYKVAKRGQDVALRCDPISGHVSLFWYQQALGQGPEFLTYFQNEAQLDKSGLPSDRFFAERPEGSVSTLKIQRTQQEDSAVYLCASSFQSGGASDTQYFGPGTRLTVL.

The chain has TRBV27 and TRBJ2-7; 8 nucleotides match TRBD2. Germline V gene lookup returns CDR1 MNHEY and CDR2 SMNVEV (reference sequence). The CDR3 covers 14 residues. Trimming removed 6 bases from V and 6 bases from J; junction bases left unmatched: 10. The CDR3 bases are TGTGCCAGCAGCCTAAGCGGGAGCGTTACCGAGCAGTACTTC. Encoded protein: CASSLSGSVTEQYF.

V is TRBV5-1 and J is TRBJ1-1, with D possibly TRBD1 on 6 matching bases. Trimming cost V 0 bases and J 0 bases, with 9 bases left between them. CDR3 length: 15 residues. Germline CDR1 SGHRS, CDR2 YFSETQ. The CDR3: CASSLGDKLNTEAFF. CDR3 DNA sequence: TGCGCCAGCAGCTTGGGGGACAAATTGAACACTGAAGCTTTCTTT. The full variable domain, with the rest looked up from reference TRBV5-1 and TRBJ1-1, is KAGVTQTPRYLIKTRGQQVTLSCSPISGHRSVSWYQQTPGQGLQFLFEYFSETQRNKGNFPGRFSGRQFSNSRSEMNVSTLELGDSALYLCASSLGDKLNTEAFFGQGTRLTVV.

The CDR3 DNA reads TGTGCCAGCAGTCCTACAGGGCAAAACTATGGCTACACCTTC. Protein sequence: CASSPTGQNYGYTF. The chain employs TRBV7-8 and TRBJ1-2; D perhaps matches TRBD1 (6 bases). CDR1 and CDR2 from the germline V gene are SGHVS and FQNEAQ. The V and J ends lost 6 bases and 2 bases respectively, with 13 bases between them. This CDR3 is 14 amino acids long.

The chain joins TRBV5-4 to TRBJ1-1; TRBD1 matches at 12 bases. The CDR3 has 20 amino acids. In germline, CDR1 is SGHNT, CDR2 YYREEE (reference sequence). V was pared by 1 base and J by 7 bases, with 20 bases of the junction left unmatched. The CDR3 region has the DNA TGTGCCAGCAGCTTGCCCCTGTGGGGACAGGGGGCATTCCCCCCCTTTGAAGCTTTCTTT. Amino acid sequence: CASSLPLWGQGAFPPFEAFF.

This clonotype was seen only a few times. This chain uses TRBV20-1 with TRBJ2-6; either TRBD1 or TRBD2 may fit D (6 bases each). The CDR3 runs 16 residues. Germline assignment: CDR1 DFQATT and CDR2 SNEGSKA (reference sequence). V dropped 5 bases and J dropped 1 base, with 15 bases sitting between them. DNA of the CDR3: TGCAGTGCTGTACAGGGAGGATCATCTGGGGCCAACGTCCTGACTTTC. It specifies CSAVQGGSSGANVLTF.

This clonotype was seen only a few times. This chain links TRBV12-3 or TRBV12-4 with TRBJ1-2; a possible D gene is TRBD1 (6 bases). Between the trimmed V and J ends, which lost 1 base and 5 bases, there was a span of 17 bases. The CDR3 sequence is 16 residues long. In nucleotides, the CDR3 is TGTGCCAGCAGTTTAGGGTTGGTGCGGACAGCTTATGGCTACACCTTC. Translating it yields CASSLGLVRTAYGYTF.

The chain links TRBV6-1 to TRBJ1-1, with TRBD1 as a possible D gene (5 bases). Germline values: CDR1 MNHNS, CDR2 SASEGT. Trimming stripped 5 bases from V and 4 bases from J, with 14 bases between. CDR3 length: 14 residues. The CDR3: CASSSSHGGTEAFF. For the CDR3, the DNA is TGTGCCAGCAGTTCATCACACGGGGGCACTGAAGCTTTCTTT.

This clonotype was seen a handful of times. This chain joins TRBV7-2 and TRBJ1-6; 9 nucleotides match TRBD1. Germline loops: CDR1 SGHTA, CDR2 FQGNSA. Germline trimming cut 5 bases from V and 7 bases from J; bases unmatched to any gene: 9. This CDR3 comprises 16 residues. Here the CDR3 reads CASSPTDRGRNSPLHF. The CDR3 DNA reads as TGTGCCAGCAGCCCCACGGACAGGGGCCGGAATTCACCCCTCCACTTT.

This chain uses TRBV5-1 with TRBJ2-5, with 13 nucleotides matching TRBD2. CDR1 is SGHRS and CDR2 is YFSETQ in the germline V gene. The length of the CDR3 is 15 residues. J lost 4 bases, V lost 4 bases, and 4 bases had no gene match. The CDR3 loop is CASSHGLAGAETQYF. CDR3 coding DNA: TGCGCCAGCAGCCACGGACTAGCGGGGGCAGAGACCCAGTACTTC.

This clonotype was found a few times. V and J are TRBV5-1 and TRBJ1-1; D gene unclear. The CDR3 length is 15 residues. Trimming took off 3 bases at V and 4 bases at J, with 16 bases between the two ends. Germline CDR1 SGHRS, CDR2 YFSETQ. The chain's CDR3 is CASSSGGILATEAFF. The CDR3 DNA is TGCGCCAGCAGCTCAGGAGGAATCCTGGCCACTGAAGCTTTCTTT.

This clonotype was seen ten or more times. The chain couples TRBV9 to TRBJ2-5; D not resolved. Per the germline V gene, CDR1 is SGDLS and CDR2 is YYNGEE. V was trimmed by 1 base and J by 5 bases, leaving 9 bases between them. This CDR3 comprises 13 residues. The CDR3 nucleotides read TGTGCCAGCAGCGTATCGTCCGGGGAGACCCAGTACTTC. Translated, it gives CASSVSSGETQYF.

This clonotype was detected only a few times. The V call is TRBV5-8, the J call TRBJ2-3, with 15 positions matching TRBD2. Germline CDR1 is SGHTS and CDR2 is YDEGEE. With V trimmed by 4 bases and J by 8 bases, 5 bases remained unmatched. CDR3 length: 15 amino acids. CDR3 DNA sequence: TGTGCCAGCAGCAGGACTAGCGGGGGGGCCGTTACGCAGTATTTT. The encoded protein is CASSRTSGGAVTQYF.

This clonotype showed up many times. J is TRBJ1-5 and V is TRBV12-3 or TRBV12-4; 9 positions agree with TRBD1. J lost 3 bases, V lost 6 bases, and 9 bases had no gene match. The CDR3 covers 16 residues. The CDR3 reads CASSPQGATHNQPQHF. CDR3 bases: TGTGCCAGCAGCCCACAGGGGGCAACCCACAATCAGCCCCAGCATTTT.